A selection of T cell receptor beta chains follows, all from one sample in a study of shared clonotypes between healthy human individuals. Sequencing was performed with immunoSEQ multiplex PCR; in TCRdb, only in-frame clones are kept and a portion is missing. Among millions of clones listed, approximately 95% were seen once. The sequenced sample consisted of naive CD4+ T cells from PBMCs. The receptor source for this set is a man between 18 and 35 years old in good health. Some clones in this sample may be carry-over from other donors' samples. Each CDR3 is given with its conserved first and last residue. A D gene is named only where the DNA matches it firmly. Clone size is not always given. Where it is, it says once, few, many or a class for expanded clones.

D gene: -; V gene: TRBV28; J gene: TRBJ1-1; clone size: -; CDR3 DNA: TGTGCCAGCAGCCCCCCCGGGGGCGAGGGCACTGAAGCTTTCTTT; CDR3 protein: CASSPPGGEGTEAFF
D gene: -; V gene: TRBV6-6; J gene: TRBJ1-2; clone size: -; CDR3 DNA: TGTGCCACACCCGTGCCGGGGGGGTATGGCTACACCTTC; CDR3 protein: CATPVPGGYGYTF
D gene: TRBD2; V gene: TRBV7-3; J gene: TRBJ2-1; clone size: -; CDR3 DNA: TGTGCCAGCAGCTTAAGGTTAGGACTAGCGGGACTCAAAGGGGGCAATGAGCAGTTCTTC; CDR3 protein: CASSLRLGLAGLKGGNEQFF
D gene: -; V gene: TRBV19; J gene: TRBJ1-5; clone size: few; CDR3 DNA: TGTGCCAGTAGTATGACATCTCCGTATTATCAGCCCCAGCATTTT; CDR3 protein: CASSMTSPYYQPQHF
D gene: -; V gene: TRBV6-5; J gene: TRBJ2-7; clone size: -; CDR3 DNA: TGTGCCAGCAGTTACCGAGGATCCTACGAGCAGTACTTC; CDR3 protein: CASSYRGSYEQYF
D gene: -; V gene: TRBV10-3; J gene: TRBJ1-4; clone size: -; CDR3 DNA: TGTGCCATCAGTGAGAGGGCAACTAATGAAAAACTGTTTTTT; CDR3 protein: CAISERATNEKLFF
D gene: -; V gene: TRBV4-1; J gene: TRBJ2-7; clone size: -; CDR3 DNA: TGCGCCAGCAGCCAACCAGGAAGCTCCTACGAGCAGTACTTC; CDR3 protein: CASSQPGSSYEQYF
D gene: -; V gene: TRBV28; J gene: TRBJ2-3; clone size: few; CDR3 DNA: TGTGCCAGCAGTGCCGGGAGCACAGATACGCAGTATTTT; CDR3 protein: CASSAGSTDTQYF
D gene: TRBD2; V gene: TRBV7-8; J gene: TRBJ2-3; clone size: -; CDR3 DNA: TGTGCCAGCAGCTCACCCGGACTAGCGAGGTCAGATACGCAGTATTTT; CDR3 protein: CASSSPGLARSDTQYF
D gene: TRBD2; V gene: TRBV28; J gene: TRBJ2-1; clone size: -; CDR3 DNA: TGTGCCAGCGGGACTAGCGGGAGGGGTGAGCAGTTCTTC; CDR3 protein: CASGTSGRGEQFF
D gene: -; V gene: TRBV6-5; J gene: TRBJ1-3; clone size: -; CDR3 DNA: TGTGCCAGTTCTGGCGGGGGTGCAGGAAACACCATATATTTT; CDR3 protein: CASSGGGAGNTIYF
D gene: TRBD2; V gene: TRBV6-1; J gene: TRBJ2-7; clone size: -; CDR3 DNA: TGTGCCAGCAGTGGTCGATTAGCGGGAAACGTCGACGAGCAGTACTTC; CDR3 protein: CASSGRLAGNVDEQYF
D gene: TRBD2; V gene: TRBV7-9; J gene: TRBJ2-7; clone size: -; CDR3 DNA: TGTGCCAGCAGCCCCTTTAGCGGGAGGGGTGGTGAGCAGTACTTC; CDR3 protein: CASSPFSGRGGEQYF
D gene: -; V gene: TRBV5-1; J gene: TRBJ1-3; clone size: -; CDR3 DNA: TGCGCCAGCAGCCCGGAACCCTACTCTGGTGGAAACACCATATATTTT; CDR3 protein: CASSPEPYSGGNTIYF
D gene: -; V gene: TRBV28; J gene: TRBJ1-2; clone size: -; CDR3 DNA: TGTGCCAGCAGTTCGACCGTGGGTGGCTATGGCTACACCTTC; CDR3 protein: CASSSTVGGYGYTF
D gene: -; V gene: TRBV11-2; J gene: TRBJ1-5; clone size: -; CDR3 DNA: TGTGCCAGCAGCTTGGGGGGTCGTCAGCCCCAGCATTTT; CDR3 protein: CASSLGGRQPQHF
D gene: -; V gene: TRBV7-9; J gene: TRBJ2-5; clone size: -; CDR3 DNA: TGTGCCAGCAGCTTAGGCAGGACTTGGGAGACCCAGTACTTC; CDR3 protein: CASSLGRTWETQYF
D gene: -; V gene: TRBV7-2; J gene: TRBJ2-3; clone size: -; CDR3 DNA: TGTGCCAGCAGCTTCATTAGAGCTTCCCCTAGAGATACGCAGTATTTT; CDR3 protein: CASSFIRASPRDTQYF
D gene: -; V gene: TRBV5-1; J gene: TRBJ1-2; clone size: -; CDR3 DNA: TGCGCCAGCAGCTTGGAGGGATATGGCTACACCTTC; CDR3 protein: CASSLEGYGYTF
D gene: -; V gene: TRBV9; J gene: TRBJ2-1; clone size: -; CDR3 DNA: TGTGCCAGCAGTATTAGGACGCCAGCCACCTACAATGAGCAGTTCTTC; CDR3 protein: CASSIRTPATYNEQFF
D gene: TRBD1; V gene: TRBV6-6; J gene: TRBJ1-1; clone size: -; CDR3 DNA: TGTGCCAGCAGTAACGGACAGGGAGGGGATGAAGCTTTCTTT; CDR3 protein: CASSNGQGGDEAFF
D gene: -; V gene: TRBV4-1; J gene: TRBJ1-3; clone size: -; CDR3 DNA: TGCGCCAGCAGCCAAGAGGGCCTACGCTCTGGAAACACCATATATTTT; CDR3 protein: CASSQEGLRSGNTIYF
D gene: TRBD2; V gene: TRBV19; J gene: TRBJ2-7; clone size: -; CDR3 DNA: TGTGCCAGTAGGCGCCGGGAGGGGGGCTACGAGCAGTACTTC; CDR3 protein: CASRRREGGYEQYF
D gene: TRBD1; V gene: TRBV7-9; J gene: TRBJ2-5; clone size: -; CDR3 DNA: TGTGCCAGCAGCTTTACCGGGACAGGAGAGACCCAGTACTTC; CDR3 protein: CASSFTGTGETQYF
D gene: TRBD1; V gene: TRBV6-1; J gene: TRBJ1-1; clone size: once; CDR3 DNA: TGTGCTTCGAATCCGGGGACAGGAAGGGGAGCTTTCTTT; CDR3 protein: CASNPGTGRGAFF
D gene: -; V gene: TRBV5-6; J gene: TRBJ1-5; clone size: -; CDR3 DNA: TGTGCCAGCAGCTTGGGGGGCTCAGGGGGCAATCAGCCCCAGCATTTT; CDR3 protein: CASSLGGSGGNQPQHF
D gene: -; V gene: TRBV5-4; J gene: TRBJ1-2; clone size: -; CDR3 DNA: TGTGCCAGCAGCTTGCCCGGGCTAAACTATGGCTACACCTTC; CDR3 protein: CASSLPGLNYGYTF
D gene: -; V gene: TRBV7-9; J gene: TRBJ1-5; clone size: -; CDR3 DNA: TGTGCCAGCAGCTCTTGGACAGATAATCAGCCCCAGCATTTT; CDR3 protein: CASSSWTDNQPQHF
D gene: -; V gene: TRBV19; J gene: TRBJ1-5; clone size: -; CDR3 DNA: TGTGCCAGTAGTATAGGAACGGTATCGAATCAGCCCCAGCATTTT; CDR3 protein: CASSIGTVSNQPQHF
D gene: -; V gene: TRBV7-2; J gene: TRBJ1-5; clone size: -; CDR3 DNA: TGTGCCAGCAGCCCGACATTTGTCGGCGCTCAGCCCCAGCATTTT; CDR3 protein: CASSPTFVGAQPQHF
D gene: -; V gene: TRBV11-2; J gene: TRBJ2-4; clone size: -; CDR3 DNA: TGTGCCAGCAGCTCGGGGCCTGGAGAAGCCAAAAACATTCAGTACTTC; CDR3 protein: CASSSGPGEAKNIQYF
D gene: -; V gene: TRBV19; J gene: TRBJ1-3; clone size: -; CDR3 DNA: TGTGCCAGTAGTATCCCGGGCAGGGACTCTGGAAACACCATATATTTT; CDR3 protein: CASSIPGRDSGNTIYF
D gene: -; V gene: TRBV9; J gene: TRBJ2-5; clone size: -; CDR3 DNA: TGTGCCAGCAGCGATAGCGGCCAAGAGACCCAGTACTTC; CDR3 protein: CASSDSGQETQYF
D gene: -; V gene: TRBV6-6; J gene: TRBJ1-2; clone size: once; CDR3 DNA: TGTGCCAGCAGGCACTATGGTTTGGGCGGCTACACCTTC; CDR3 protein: CASRHYGLGGYTF
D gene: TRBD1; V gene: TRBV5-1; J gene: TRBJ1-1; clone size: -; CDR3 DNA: TGCGCCAGCAGCATCCAACCGGGACAGATGAACACTGAAGCTTTCTTT; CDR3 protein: CASSIQPGQMNTEAFF
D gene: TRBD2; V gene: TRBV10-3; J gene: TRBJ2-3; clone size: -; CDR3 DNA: TGTGCCATCAGTGGAGCGGGAGGCGATACGCAGTATTTT; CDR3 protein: CAISGAGGDTQYF